This T cell receptor beta chain was retrieved from a study of blood T cells in healthy people across ages. Researchers collected about 9.1 milliliters of peripheral blood from every single donor. Study-wide results and caveats: The fall in TCR beta diversity per million T cells was roughly linear with age.

Then a second PCR, running about 7 to 11 cycles, was carried out with a sample-barcoded 5' primer and a J-beta primer mix. MiXCR, run by TCRdb on the 5' RACE reads, gives a single entry per CDR3 protein. The sample holds hundreds of thousands of distinct CDR3 sequences; approximately 30% are singletons and the top ten take 15% to 19%. This clonotype has a single count. Its antigen is as yet unknown. The receptor was derived from a woman aged 80 or older in good health. Sequencing was performed on blood.

The CDR3 region is CASSVRGAYNEQYF. DNA of the CDR3: TGTGCCAGCAGCGTCCGAGGGGCCTACAATGAGCAGTACTTC. The rearrangement joins TRBV5-4 to TRBJ2-1; D is possibly TRBD1 or TRBD2 (5 bases each). The end of the DNA is better explained by TRBJ2-7, so the J call may be wrong. CDR1 SGHNT and CDR2 YYREEE come from the germline V gene (reference sequence). The CDR3 covers 14 residues.